These T cell receptor beta chains were read from a single sample in a study of OX40 agonist ivuxolimab in advanced cancers. Sequenced by immunoSEQ multiplex PCR; TCRdb stores in-frame clones only, minus some. The data contain around 62,000 clones, more than 70% of them singletons. The sample consisted of CD4+ or CD8+ T cells sorted from blood, taken in a trial of the OX40 agonist ivuxolimab. All receptors derive from an adult with an advanced solid tumor such as melanoma, head and neck, liver or kidney cancer. Both conserved end residues are part of each CDR3. D genes are given only for firm matches. Where a row states a size, it is once, few, many or the class of an expanded clone; other rows omit it.

V gene: TRBV6-5; D gene: TRBD2; clone size: .; J gene: TRBJ2-3; CDR3 protein: CASSDLAGGTDTQYF; CDR3 DNA: TGTGCCAGCAGCGATCTAGCGGGAGGCACAGATACGCAGTATTTT
V gene: TRBV6-5; D gene: .; clone size: once; J gene: TRBJ2-1; CDR3 protein: CASRRASYNEQFF; CDR3 DNA: TGTGCCAGCAGACGCGCGAGTTACAATGAGCAGTTCTTC
V gene: TRBV6-1; D gene: .; clone size: .; J gene: TRBJ1-1; CDR3 protein: CASLYIQGSTEAFF; CDR3 DNA: TGTGCCAGCTTGTATATACAGGGAAGCACTGAAGCTTTCTTT
V gene: TRBV6-5; D gene: .; clone size: .; J gene: TRBJ1-3; CDR3 protein: CASYPTATSGNTIYF; CDR3 DNA: TGTGCCAGCTATCCAACAGCCACCTCTGGAAACACCATATATTTT
V gene: TRBV19; D gene: .; clone size: once; J gene: TRBJ1-1; CDR3 protein: CASATTAEAFF; CDR3 DNA: TGTGCCAGTGCGACGACAGCAGAAGCTTTCTTT
V gene: TRBV15; D gene: TRBD1; clone size: .; J gene: TRBJ1-2; CDR3 protein: CATSSRGPNYGYTF; CDR3 DNA: TGTGCCACCAGCTCCAGGGGGCCAAACTATGGCTACACCTTC
V gene: TRBV6-6; D gene: .; clone size: .; J gene: TRBJ1-5; CDR3 protein: CASSYGRDRSNQPQHF; CDR3 DNA: TGTGCCAGCAGTTACGGGCGAGACAGAAGCAATCAGCCCCAGCATTTT
V gene: TRBV25-1; D gene: .; clone size: .; J gene: TRBJ1-3; CDR3 protein: CASSDSSRALSGNTIYF; CDR3 DNA: TGTGCCAGCAGTGACTCGTCCAGGGCCCTCTCTGGAAACACCATATATTTT
V gene: TRBV18; D gene: .; clone size: .; J gene: TRBJ1-5; CDR3 protein: CASSPYRASNQPQHF; CDR3 DNA: TGTGCCAGCTCACCATACAGGGCGAGCAATCAGCCCCAGCATTTT
V gene: TRBV7-7; D gene: TRBD2; clone size: .; J gene: TRBJ2-2; CDR3 protein: CASSLDPLAGVLAGELFF; CDR3 DNA: TGTGCCAGCAGCTTAGATCCCCTAGCGGGAGTCTTAGCCGGGGAGCTGTTTTTT
V gene: TRBV29-1; D gene: TRBD1; clone size: .; J gene: TRBJ1-5; CDR3 protein: CSVSTGGPSNQPQHF; CDR3 DNA: TGCAGCGTCTCGACAGGGGGCCCCTCAAATCAGCCCCAGCATTTT
V gene: TRBV10-1; D gene: TRBD2; clone size: .; J gene: TRBJ2-7; CDR3 protein: CASSDPLPGLAGDEQYF; CDR3 DNA: TGCGCCAGCAGTGACCCCCTTCCGGGACTAGCGGGAGACGAGCAGTACTTC
V gene: TRBV28; D gene: TRBD1; clone size: .; J gene: TRBJ2-2; CDR3 protein: CASSLRQGATGELFF; CDR3 DNA: TGTGCCAGCAGTTTGAGACAGGGGGCCACCGGGGAGCTGTTTTTT
V gene: TRBV7-9; D gene: TRBD1; clone size: .; J gene: TRBJ2-2; CDR3 protein: CASSVTGAGTGELFF; CDR3 DNA: TGTGCCAGCAGCGTAACAGGGGCGGGCACCGGGGAGCTGTTTTTT
V gene: TRBV18; D gene: .; clone size: few; J gene: TRBJ2-7; CDR3 protein: CASSPRGRPDEQYF; CDR3 DNA: TGTGCCAGCTCACCCCGAGGCCGGCCTGACGAGCAGTACTTC
V gene: TRBV5-1; D gene: TRBD2; clone size: .; J gene: TRBJ2-1; CDR3 protein: CASSLLASGRANEQFF; CDR3 DNA: TGCGCCAGCAGCTTGTTAGCTAGCGGGAGGGCCAATGAGCAGTTCTTC
V gene: TRBV29-1; D gene: TRBD2; clone size: .; J gene: TRBJ2-3; CDR3 protein: CTVGRESNTQYF; CDR3 DNA: TGCACCGTGGGGCGGGAGTCGAATACGCAGTATTTT
V gene: TRBV7-2; D gene: .; clone size: .; J gene: TRBJ2-2; CDR3 protein: CASSFRPNTGELFF; CDR3 DNA: TGTGCCAGCAGCTTCCGACCGAACACCGGGGAGCTGTTTTTT
V gene: TRBV5-1; D gene: .; clone size: .; J gene: TRBJ2-2; CDR3 protein: CASSRKTGGVWNTGELFF; CDR3 DNA: TGCGCCAGCAGCCGAAAGACAGGAGGGGTATGGAACACCGGGGAGCTGTTTTTT
V gene: TRBV5-6; D gene: .; clone size: once; J gene: TRBJ1-5; CDR3 protein: CASSLGQGPQPQHF; CDR3 DNA: TGTGCCAGCAGCTTGGGTCAGGGTCCTCAGCCCCAGCATTTT
V gene: TRBV7-3; D gene: .; clone size: .; J gene: TRBJ2-3; CDR3 protein: CASSPRLASDTQYF; CDR3 DNA: TGTGCCAGCAGCCCCAGACTGGCCTCAGATACGCAGTATTTT
V gene: TRBV9; D gene: TRBD2; clone size: .; J gene: TRBJ2-7; CDR3 protein: CASSPSGRYEQYF; CDR3 DNA: TGTGCCAGCAGCCCAAGCGGGAGGTACGAGCAGTACTTC
V gene: TRBV14; D gene: TRBD1; clone size: few; J gene: TRBJ1-2; CDR3 protein: CASSDRGSYGYTF; CDR3 DNA: TGTGCCAGCAGTGACAGGGGTAGCTATGGCTACACCTTC
V gene: TRBV18; D gene: .; clone size: .; J gene: TRBJ1-1; CDR3 protein: CASSPSTGNTEAFF; CDR3 DNA: TGTGCCAGCTCACCGTCAACAGGGAACACTGAAGCTTTCTTT
V gene: TRBV5-1; D gene: TRBD1; clone size: .; J gene: TRBJ2-2; CDR3 protein: CASSWDRDNTGELFF; CDR3 DNA: TGCGCCAGCAGCTGGGACAGGGATAACACCGGGGAGCTGTTTTTT
V gene: TRBV10-3; D gene: .; clone size: .; J gene: TRBJ1-5; CDR3 protein: CAISGDGRNQPQHF; CDR3 DNA: TGTGCCATCAGTGGGGACGGCCGCAATCAGCCCCAGCATTTT
V gene: TRBV5-1; D gene: TRBD2; clone size: .; J gene: TRBJ2-1; CDR3 protein: CASSSGGTSGDEQFF; CDR3 DNA: TGCGCCAGCAGCTCCGGCGGCACTAGCGGCGATGAGCAGTTCTTC
V gene: TRBV6-6; D gene: .; clone size: .; J gene: TRBJ2-1; CDR3 protein: CASARDNYNEQFF; CDR3 DNA: TGTGCCAGCGCCCGGGACAACTACAATGAGCAGTTCTTC
V gene: TRBV28; D gene: .; clone size: .; J gene: TRBJ1-2; CDR3 protein: CASTSPRRAEGYGYTF; CDR3 DNA: TGTGCCAGCACGTCCCCCCGACGGGCAGAAGGCTATGGCTACACCTTC
V gene: TRBV6-1; D gene: .; clone size: .; J gene: TRBJ2-7; CDR3 protein: CASSEAHRGYEQYF; CDR3 DNA: TGTGCCAGCAGTGAAGCGCACCGGGGCTACGAGCAGTACTTC
V gene: TRBV7-9; D gene: TRBD2; clone size: .; J gene: TRBJ2-3; CDR3 protein: CASSLGFFAGGSTDTQYF; CDR3 DNA: TGTGCCAGCAGCTTGGGTTTTTTCGCGGGGGGGAGCACAGATACGCAGTATTTT
V gene: TRBV5-6; D gene: TRBD2; clone size: .; J gene: TRBJ2-1; CDR3 protein: CASSATGLVKNNEQFF; CDR3 DNA: TGTGCCAGCAGCGCAACGGGACTAGTTAAGAACAATGAGCAGTTCTTC
V gene: TRBV5-1; D gene: TRBD2; clone size: few; J gene: TRBJ2-5; CDR3 protein: CASSLGLAGMGETQYF; CDR3 DNA: TGCGCCAGCAGCTTGGGGCTAGCGGGAATGGGAGAGACCCAGTACTTC
V gene: TRBV4-1; D gene: .; clone size: .; J gene: TRBJ2-3; CDR3 protein: CASSQDFGVKGHADTQYF; CDR3 DNA: TGCGCCAGCAGCCAAGATTTCGGCGTAAAGGGGCACGCAGATACGCAGTATTTT
V gene: TRBV28; D gene: TRBD2; clone size: .; J gene: TRBJ2-1; CDR3 protein: CASSLRPGLAGAGEQFF; CDR3 DNA: TGTGCCAGCAGTTTAAGACCGGGACTAGCGGGAGCCGGTGAGCAGTTCTTC
V gene: TRBV6-5; D gene: TRBD1; clone size: .; J gene: TRBJ1-2; CDR3 protein: CASSYDRDYGYTF; CDR3 DNA: TGTGCCAGCAGTTACGACAGGGACTATGGCTACACCTTC
V gene: TRBV18; D gene: TRBD2; clone size: .; J gene: TRBJ2-1; CDR3 protein: CASSPSIAGGRGNEQFF; CDR3 DNA: TGTGCCAGCTCACCGTCAATAGCGGGAGGGCGGGGTAATGAGCAGTTCTTC
V gene: TRBV5-4; D gene: TRBD1; clone size: .; J gene: TRBJ2-1; CDR3 protein: CASSSPGQGAWDEQFF; CDR3 DNA: TGTGCCAGCAGCTCCCCCGGACAGGGGGCTTGGGATGAGCAGTTCTTC
V gene: TRBV11-2; D gene: .; clone size: few; J gene: TRBJ1-2; CDR3 protein: CASSLDFRSYGYTF; CDR3 DNA: TGTGCCAGCAGCTTAGATTTCCGTTCTTATGGCTACACCTTC
V gene: TRBV10-3; D gene: TRBD2; clone size: .; J gene: TRBJ2-5; CDR3 protein: CAISDGKAGLAGQETQYF; CDR3 DNA: TGTGCCATCAGTGATGGCAAGGCGGGACTAGCGGGACAAGAGACCCAGTACTTC